This TCR beta chain was observed in a study of blood T cell repertoires in COVID-19 (dated by TCRdb to about 2020). Regarding the study in general: Collaborator samples came from the United States, Italy and Spain and covered acute and convalescent phases of COVID-19. The prospective study material was composed of cDNA or gDNA derived from T cells, B-cell-depleted T cells, or PBMCs. Deeply sampled blood TCRbeta repertoires from subjects exposed to, actively infected with, or recovered from COVID-19 were included in the dataset. The repertoires were released in a freely available public database intended as a resource for research on the immune response to SARS-CoV-2. Samples came from the ongoing ImmuneRACE study (first 160 participants) plus 1,254 subjects from 6 global collaborators. A de-identified subject ID, COVID-19 status, age in years and sex were almost always included in the sample metadata. HLA class I and class II types, where available, came from metadata supplied by the sample provider rather than from assay-based typing. What the research found in general, with its limitations: How much clinical and demographic metadata was included differed by source and by participant, and the metadata was provided uncurated.

This clone is a singleton in its sample. Its specific antigen is unknown. Base quality data are lacking; no much larger clone is found one base away. TCRbeta CDR3 regions were amplified from genomic DNA using the immunoSEQ Assay, a bias-controlled multiplex PCR. On the study's bioinformatics: Nucleated cell counts per sample were estimated from amplification of reference gene primers within the assay. To quantify the absolute abundance of each unique TCRbeta CDR3 rearrangement, sequence reads were collapsed and filtered. Productive Simpson clonality was computed per sample as the square root of Simpson's diversity index over productive rearrangements. TCRdb re-hosts the immuneACCESS table, in-frame sequences only. Its copies lack some clones; in the studies checked, an unresolved V gene accounts for under half of them, and the cause for the rest is not known. That table gives V, J and clone size, and the DNA gave D and trimming. The sample table records approximately 56,000 clones; 89% of these occur just once. The ten largest clones represent roughly 43% of the sample.

In Seattle, one collaborating source enrolled patients while the infection was active and tracked those patients longitudinally over the course of disease. Whole blood was collected in K2EDTA tubes by collaborating institutions according to the institutions' own protocols. For TCRbeta analysis, collaborators shipped samples as frozen whole blood, isolated PBMCs, or DNA extracted from either of those sample types. Sequencing was performed on peripheral blood. The TCR originated in a woman aged 55 to 70 with COVID-19, enrolled during active disease.

The sequenced DNA: TGTGCCAGCAGCCAGCGACTAGCGTTTGAGACCCAGTACTTC. The resulting protein is CASSQRLAFETQYF. The sequence links TRBV7-2 to TRBJ2-5, with 8 bases matching TRBD2. The germline V gene gives CDR1 as SGHTA and CDR2 as FQGNSA. Counted from cysteine to phenylalanine, this CDR3 has 14 amino acids. The DNA shown is the 42-base CDR3, in frame from base 1. V lost 5 bases and J lost 5 bases, and the count of bases not matched to a germline gene is 7.